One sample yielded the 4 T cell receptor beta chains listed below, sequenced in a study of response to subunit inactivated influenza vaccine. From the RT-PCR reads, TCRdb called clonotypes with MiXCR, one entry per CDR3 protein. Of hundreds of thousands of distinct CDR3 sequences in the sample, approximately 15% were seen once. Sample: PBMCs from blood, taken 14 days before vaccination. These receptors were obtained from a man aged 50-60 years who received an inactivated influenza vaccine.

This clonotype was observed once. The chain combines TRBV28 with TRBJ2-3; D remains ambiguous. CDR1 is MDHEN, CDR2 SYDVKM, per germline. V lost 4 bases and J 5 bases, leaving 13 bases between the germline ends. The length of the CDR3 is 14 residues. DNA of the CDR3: TGTGCCAGCAGTTCCACCCCCAAAGGAGATACGCAGTATTTT. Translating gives CASSSTPKGDTQYF.

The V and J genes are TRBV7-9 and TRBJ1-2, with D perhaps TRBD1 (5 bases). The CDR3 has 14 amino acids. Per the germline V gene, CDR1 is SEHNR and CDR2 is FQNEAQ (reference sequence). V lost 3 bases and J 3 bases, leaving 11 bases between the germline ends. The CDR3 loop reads CASSFQGVDYGYTF. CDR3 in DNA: TGTGCCAGCAGCTTTCAGGGAGTGGACTATGGCTACACCTTC.

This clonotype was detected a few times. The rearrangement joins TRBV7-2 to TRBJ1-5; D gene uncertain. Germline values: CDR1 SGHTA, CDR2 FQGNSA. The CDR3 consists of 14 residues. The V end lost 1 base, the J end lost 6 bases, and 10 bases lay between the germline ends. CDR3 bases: TGTGCCAGCAGCTTAGACTCACTACGTCAGCCCCAGCATTTT. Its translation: CASSLDSLRQPQHF.

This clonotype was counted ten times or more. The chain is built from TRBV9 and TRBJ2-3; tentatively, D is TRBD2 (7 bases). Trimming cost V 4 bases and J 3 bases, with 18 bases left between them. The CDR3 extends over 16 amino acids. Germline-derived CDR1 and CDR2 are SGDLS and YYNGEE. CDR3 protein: CASSPTGGLETDTQYF. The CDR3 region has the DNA TGTGCCAGCAGCCCTACCGGGGGGCTGGAAACAGATACGCAGTATTTT.